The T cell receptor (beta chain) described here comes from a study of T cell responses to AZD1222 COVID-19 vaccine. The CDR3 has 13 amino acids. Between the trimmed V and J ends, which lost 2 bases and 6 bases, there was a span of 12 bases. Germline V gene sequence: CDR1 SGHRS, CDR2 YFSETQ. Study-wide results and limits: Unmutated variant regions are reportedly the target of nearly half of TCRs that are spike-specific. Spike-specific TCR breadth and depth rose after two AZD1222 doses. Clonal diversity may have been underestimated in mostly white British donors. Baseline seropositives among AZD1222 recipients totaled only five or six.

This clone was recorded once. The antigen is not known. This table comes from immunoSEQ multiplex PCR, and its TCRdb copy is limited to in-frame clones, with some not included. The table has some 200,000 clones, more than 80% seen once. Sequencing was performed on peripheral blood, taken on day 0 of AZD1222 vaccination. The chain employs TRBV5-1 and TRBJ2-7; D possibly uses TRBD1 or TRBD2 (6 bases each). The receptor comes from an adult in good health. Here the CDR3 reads CASSFWGATEQYF. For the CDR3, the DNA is TGCGCCAGCAGCTTTTGGGGGGCAACCGAGCAGTACTTC. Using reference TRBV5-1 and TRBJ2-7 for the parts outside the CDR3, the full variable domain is KAGVTQTPRYLIKTRGQQVTLSCSPISGHRSVSWYQQTPGQGLQFLFEYFSETQRNKGNFPGRFSGRQFSNSRSEMNVSTLELGDSALYLCASSFWGATEQYFGPGTRLTVT.